Below are 27 T cell receptor beta chains sequenced from a single sample in a study of human T cells and chemical hapten exposure. TCRdb itself ran the RACE reads through MiXCR, one entry per CDR3 protein. This sample carries over 150,000 distinct CDR3 sequences, 25% to 35% of them seen once, and the ten largest clones take 2.1%. Described time point: patch test 3, about 24 weeks after DPC sensitization. Treatment defined: therapeutic diphenylcyclopropenone sensitization with weekly scalp DPC. Source: whole blood, taken in connection with sensitization to the hapten diphenylcyclopropenone (DPC). The receptors stem from a woman under 30 with alopecia areata. Some clones in this sample may be carry-over from other donors' samples.

Notes on this clonotype: No conserved phenylalanine or tryptophan ends this CDR3, so it is likely a read error. The DNA is omitted, as the CDR3 cannot be located on it reliably, and the CDR3 follows TCRdb's listing. The chain has TRBV7-9 and TRBJ1-1; the listed D gene, TRBD1, was not tested against the DNA. The CDR3 spans 12 amino acids, including both terminal residues. Germline assignment: CDR1 SEHNR and CDR2 FQNEAQ (reference sequence). The CDR3 loop is CASSLVGQGQSV.

V and J are TRBV10-3 and TRBJ2-3; D ambiguous. Germline V lookup: CDR1 ENHRY, CDR2 SYGVKD. The CDR3 is made up of 11 amino acids. V was shortened by 6 bases and J by 2 bases, with 3 bases between the two germline ends. For the CDR3, the DNA is TGTGCCATCAGAGTCACAGATACGCAGTATTTT. Its protein is CAIRVTDTQYF.

This chain links TRBV7-2 with TRBJ1-4; D perhaps matches TRBD1 (6 bases). CDR1 and CDR2 from the germline V gene are SGHTA and FQGNSA. Deletions cut 3 bases from V and 6 bases from J, with 20 bases between. This CDR3 region has 17 residues. The CDR3 DNA is TGTGCCAGCAGCTTTCCCGTACTCGGACAGAAAGATGAAAAACTGTTTTTT. Translation gives CASSFPVLGQKDEKLFF.

The V and J genes are TRBV5-4 and TRBJ1-1, with 7 bases fitting TRBD1. Unmatched junction bases numbered 3, after V lost 4 bases and J lost 6 bases. The length of the CDR3 is 12 residues. Per the germline V gene, CDR1 is SGHNT and CDR2 is YYREEE (reference sequence). The CDR3 here is CASSPQGAEAFF. CDR3 coding DNA: TGTGCCAGCAGCCCTCAGGGGGCTGAAGCTTTCTTT.

This clonotype has more than one count but fewer than ten. CDR3 amino acids: CASSLRISAGKLFF. The CDR3 DNA is TGTGCCAGCAGTCTGCGGATTTCAGCTGGAAAACTGTTTTTT. The chain couples TRBV27 to TRBJ1-4, with D unclear. V lost 5 bases, J lost 10 bases, and 17 bases lay in between. CDR1 is MNHEY and CDR2 is SMNVEV in the germline V gene (reference sequence). The CDR3 runs 14 residues.

The table lists this clonotype with a count of one. This chain connects TRBV20-1 to TRBJ2-5; 12 bases align to TRBD1. The CDR3 spans 14 residues. Unmatched junction bases numbered 8, after V lost 8 bases and J lost 4 bases. Germline V gene data show CDR1 as DFQATT and CDR2 as SNEGSKA (reference sequence). The CDR3, as DNA: TGCAGTTCGACCGGGACAGGGGGCTTAGAGACCCAGTACTTC. Its protein product is CSSTGTGGLETQYF.

This chain joins TRBV29-1 and TRBJ2-1; weak D call: TRBD2 (6 bases). V was pared by 4 bases and J by 9 bases, with 16 bases between. This CDR3 contains 13 residues. The germline V gene has CDR1 SQVTM and CDR2 ANQGSEA. The CDR3 loop reads CSVAAGTYSEQFF. CDR3 sequence (DNA): TGCAGCGTTGCGGCAGGGACTTATAGTGAGCAGTTCTTC.

This clonotype was seen a single time. J is TRBJ2-7 and V is TRBV20-1; weak D call: TRBD2 (6 bases). The CDR3 has 14 residues. CDR1 is DFQATT, CDR2 SNEGSKA, per germline (reference sequence). V shed 3 bases and J shed 6 bases, with 18 bases lying between them. CDR3 amino acids: CSASGLATSSEQYF. For the CDR3, the DNA is TGCAGTGCTAGCGGGCTAGCGACCTCATCCGAGCAGTACTTC.

This chain connects TRBV5-6 to TRBJ1-1; 12 nucleotides align to TRBD1. The CDR3 totals 17 residues. Germline lookup yields CDR1 SGHDT and CDR2 YYEEEE. The junction had 12 bases not matched to a gene; V was cut back by 3 bases and J by 6 bases. CDR3 protein: CASSSGTGGPPFAEAFF. In DNA, the CDR3 is TGTGCCAGCAGCTCCGGGACAGGGGGCCCTCCGTTCGCTGAAGCTTTCTTT. Complete variable domain (other parts from reference TRBV5-6 and TRBJ1-1): DAGVTQSPTHLIKTRGQQVTLRCSPKSGHDTVSWYQQALGQGPQFIFQYYEEEERQRGNFPDRFSGHQFPNYSSELNVNALLLGDSALYLCASSSGTGGPPFAEAFFGQGTRLTVV.

This clonotype was detected a few times. CDR3 sequence: CASRSTDTDTQYF. In nucleotides, the CDR3 is TGTGCCAGCAGGTCGACAGACACAGATACGCAGTATTTT. The rearrangement uses TRBV7-2 and TRBJ2-3; possible D gene TRBD1, 5 bases. V was shortened by 6 bases and J by 2 bases, with 9 bases between the two germline ends. Germline CDR1 is SGHTA and CDR2 is FQGNSA. The CDR3 has 13 residues.

This clonotype was picked up a small number of times. The V gene is TRBV9, the J gene TRBJ2-1; 7 nucleotides match TRBD2. Germline V gives CDR1 SGDLS, CDR2 YYNGEE. The V gene end was trimmed by 4 bases and the J gene end by 1 base; junction bases not matched to a gene: 8. CDR3 length: 16 residues. CDR3 region: CASSTQAGRSYNEQFF. For the CDR3, the DNA is TGTGCCAGCAGCACCCAAGCGGGAAGATCCTACAATGAGCAGTTCTTC.

There are a few counts of this clonotype. This chain joins TRBV24-1 and TRBJ2-7; no definite D call. The ends were cut back, 4 bases at V and 2 bases at J, with 17 bases in the middle. The CDR3 runs to 16 residues. Germline lookup yields CDR1 KGHDR and CDR2 SFDVKD. CDR3 sequence: CATSDPNSNNPYEQYF. Here the CDR3 DNA reads TGTGCCACCAGTGACCCCAACAGTAATAACCCCTACGAGCAGTACTTC.

This clonotype was observed a few times. The chain links TRBV12-3 or TRBV12-4 to TRBJ2-3; D unclear. The CDR3 is 13 residues long. Trimming cost V 6 bases and J 1 base, with 8 bases left between them. The CDR3 reads CASSVWGTDTQYF. In DNA form, the CDR3 reads TGTGCCAGCAGCGTCTGGGGCACAGATACGCAGTATTTT.

The sample holds a few counts of this clonotype. V gene TRBV20-1 combines with J gene TRBJ1-4, with no clear D. The CDR3 sequence is 10 residues long. Germline V gives CDR1 DFQATT, CDR2 SNEGSKA (reference sequence). Trimming took 6 bases from V and 15 from J, leaving 14 bases between them. DNA of the CDR3: TGCAGTGCCCCGCCGTGGGAGGTGTTTTTT. Protein: CSAPPWEVFF.

Note on this clonotype: A clone one base away is much larger, so this may be a read error. The chain couples TRBV7-2 to TRBJ1-5; D might be TRBD1 (5 bases). The CDR3 is 13 residues long. V shed 1 base and J shed 6 bases, with 7 bases lying between them. Germline CDR1 and CDR2: SGHTA and FQGNSA. The CDR3 DNA reads as TGTGCCAGCAGCTTAGAGGGGACTCAGCCCCAGCATTTT. Amino acids: CASSLEGTQPQHF.

The genes are TRBV29-1 and TRBJ2-7; TRBD2 might be the D (5 bases). Trimming shortened V by 4 bases and J by 3 bases, and 13 bases separated the two germline ends. Germline V CDR1 and CDR2: SQVTM, ANQGSEA. The CDR3 is 13 amino acids. The CDR3 nucleotides read TGCAGCGTTGTTGAGCGGCCTGGCTACGAGCAGTACTTC. Translation: CSVVERPGYEQYF.

This clonotype has at least ten counts. Compared with germline, one end of the junction differs, possibly owing to a read error. The V and J genes are TRBV20-1 and TRBJ1-1, with TRBD1 as a possible D gene (6 bases). The CDR3 is 12 residues long. CDR1 is DFQATT, CDR2 SNEGSKA, per germline (reference sequence). The CDR3 loop reads CSASTGNIEAFF. The CDR3 nucleotides read TGCAGTGCTAGCACAGGGAACATTGAAGCTTTCTTT.

The CDR3 protein is CASSQEASGLEDTQYF. Here the CDR3 DNA reads TGCGCCAGCAGCCAAGAAGCTTCAGGGTTAGAGGATACGCAGTATTTT. The rearrangement uses TRBV4-1 and TRBJ2-3; TRBD1 might be the D (5 bases). CDR1 and CDR2 from the germline V gene are MGHRA and YSYEKL. This CDR3 contains 16 residues. V lost 0 bases, J lost 6 bases, and 16 bases lay in between.

There are many counts of this clonotype. The chain employs TRBV28 and TRBJ2-7, with 11 bases matching TRBD2. In germline, CDR1 is MDHEN, CDR2 SYDVKM. This CDR3 is 15 amino acids long. V dropped 5 bases and J dropped 2; count of bases not matched to a gene: 5. This CDR3 reads CASSPGTSGTYEQYF. CDR3 bases: TGTGCCAGCAGTCCCGGGACTAGCGGAACCTACGAGCAGTACTTC. The whole variable domain, remainder taken from reference TRBV28 and TRBJ2-7, is DVKVTQSSRYLVKRTGEKVFLECVQDMDHENMFWYRQDPGLGLRLIYFSYDVKMKEKGDIPEGYSVSREKKERFSLILESASTNQTSMYLCASSPGTSGTYEQYFGPGTRLTVT.

This clonotype turned up a few times. The chain recombines TRBV6-5 with TRBJ1-2; 7 bases align to TRBD1. Germline V gives CDR1 MNHEY, CDR2 SVGAGI. The CDR3 covers 14 residues. The junction had 5 bases not matched to a gene; V was cut back by 0 bases and J by 7 bases. CDR3 protein: CASSYSLTGVGYTF. The CDR3 region has the DNA TGTGCCAGCAGTTACTCCCTAACAGGGGTTGGCTACACCTTC.

This clonotype was observed a handful of times. The chain uses TRBV7-2 and TRBJ2-3, with a possible D match to TRBD2 (5 bases). The CDR3 totals 14 residues. The V gene lost 1 base and the J gene lost 6 bases, with 11 bases spanning the gap. From germline, CDR1 is SGHTA and CDR2 FQGNSA. CDR3 amino acids: CASSLDAGRDTQYF. The DNA for the CDR3 is TGTGCCAGCAGCTTAGACGCGGGCCGGGATACGCAGTATTTT.

The chain links TRBV5-1 to TRBJ2-7, with 7 nucleotides matching TRBD2. There are 14 residues in the CDR3. V lost 1 base, J lost 3 bases, and 4 bases stayed unmatched. Per the germline V gene, CDR1 is SGHRS and CDR2 is YFSETQ. The CDR3 nucleotides read TGCGCCAGCAGCTTGATTTCTAGCGGCTACGAGCAGTACTTC. It is translated as CASSLISSGYEQYF.

The V gene is TRBV6-5, the J gene TRBJ2-3, with unresolved D. V shed 7 bases and J shed 2 bases, with 10 bases lying between them. In germline, CDR1 is MNHEY, CDR2 SVGAGI. This CDR3 is 13 amino acids long. CDR3: CASTDSNTDTQYF. DNA of the CDR3: TGTGCCAGCACGGATAGTAACACAGATACGCAGTATTTT.

This chain joins TRBV7-2 and TRBJ2-1; D call uncertain. The CDR3 consists of 13 residues. Trimming cost V 0 bases and J 6 bases, with 6 bases left between them. From germline, CDR1 is SGHTA and CDR2 FQGNSA. The CDR3 loop reads CASSLAPGNEQFF. CDR3 DNA: TGTGCCAGCAGCTTAGCGCCGGGCAATGAGCAGTTCTTC.

The chain uses TRBV6-2 or TRBV6-3 and TRBJ2-3; D is unclear. V lost 7 bases and J 2 bases, leaving 10 bases between the germline ends. CDR1 MNHEY and CDR2 SVGEGT come from the germline V gene. This CDR3 has 13 amino acids. Here the CDR3 reads CASNGKDTDTQYF. The CDR3 DNA follows: TGTGCCAGCAACGGTAAGGACACAGATACGCAGTATTTT.

This chain links TRBV24-1 with TRBJ2-1; 12 nucleotides line up with TRBD1. Germline V gene sequence: CDR1 KGHDR, CDR2 SFDVKD. The junction had 9 bases not matched to a gene; V was cut back by 4 bases and J by 9 bases. This CDR3 is 16 amino acids long. The DNA for the CDR3 is TGTGCCACCAGTGAAGCTCCGGGACAGGGGGCGCCTGAGCAGTTCTTC. Protein: CATSEAPGQGAPEQFF.

This clonotype has only a few counts. The chain uses TRBV4-2 and TRBJ2-5; D is possibly TRBD1 (6 bases). V dropped 4 bases and J dropped 1 base, with 13 bases sitting between them. CDR1 is LGHNA and CDR2 is YNFKEQ in the germline V gene. The CDR3 sequence is 15 residues long. The CDR3 reads CASSLTTGRQETQYF. The CDR3 region has the DNA TGTGCCAGCAGCCTTACTACAGGGCGCCAAGAGACCCAGTACTTC.